Described below is a single T cell receptor (beta chain) sequence and its context. What antigen it recognizes has not been identified. Base qualities were left out, and no much larger clone turns up one base away. This sample was included in a study of CDR3 diversity in severe acne (dated by TCRdb to the late 2010s). The germline V gene (reference sequence) supplies CDR1 DFQATT and CDR2 SNEGSKA. There are 12 amino acids in the CDR3, from cysteine to phenylalanine inclusive. Only CDR3 DNA remains: 36 bases, in frame from the first base. At the junction V is shortened by 2 bases and J by 3 bases, with 8 bases in between. The library was built by means of PCR. Sequencing used an Illumina HiSeq 2000. The public reads were run again by TCRdb, first through fastp at Q25 and then through MiXCR, and only productive beta chains were kept. Rows matching on CDR3 protein sequence are summarized as one entry with the most common DNA and genes. For this sample there are about 100,000 distinct CDR3 sequences; under 60% appear just once. Clones ranked in the top ten supply over 10% of the sample.

The source material was blood. Here the chain combines TRBV20-1 and TRBJ2-7; the D gene is possibly TRBD1 or TRBD2, each agreeing over 6 bases. The sequence was collected from a male donor with acne. The sequenced DNA: TGCAGTGCTAGAAAGGGGGGCTACGAGCAGTACTTC. This gives the protein CSARKGGYEQYF.